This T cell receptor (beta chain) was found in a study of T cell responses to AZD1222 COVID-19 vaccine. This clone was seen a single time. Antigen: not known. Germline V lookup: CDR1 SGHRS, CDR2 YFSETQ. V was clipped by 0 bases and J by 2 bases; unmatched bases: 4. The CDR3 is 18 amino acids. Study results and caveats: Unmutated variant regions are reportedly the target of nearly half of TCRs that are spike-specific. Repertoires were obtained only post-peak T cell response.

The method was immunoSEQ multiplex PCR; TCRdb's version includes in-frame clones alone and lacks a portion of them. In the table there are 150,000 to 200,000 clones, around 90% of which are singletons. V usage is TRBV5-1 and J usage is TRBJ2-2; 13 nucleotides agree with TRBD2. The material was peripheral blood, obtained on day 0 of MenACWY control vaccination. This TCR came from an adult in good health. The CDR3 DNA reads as TGCGCCAGCAGCTTGGATGGGACTAGCGGGACAAACACCGGGGAGCTGTTTTTT. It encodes CASSLDGTSGTNTGELFF.